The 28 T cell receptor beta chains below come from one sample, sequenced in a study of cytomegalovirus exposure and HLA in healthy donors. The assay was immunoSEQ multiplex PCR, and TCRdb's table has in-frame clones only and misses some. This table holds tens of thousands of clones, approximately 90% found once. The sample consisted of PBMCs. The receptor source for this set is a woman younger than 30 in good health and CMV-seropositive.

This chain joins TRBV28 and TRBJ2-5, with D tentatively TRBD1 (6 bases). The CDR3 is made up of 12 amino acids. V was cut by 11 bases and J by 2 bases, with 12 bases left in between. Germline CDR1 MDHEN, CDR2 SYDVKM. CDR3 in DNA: TGTGCCCCGGACGACAGGCAAGAGACCCAGTACTTC. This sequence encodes CAPDDRQETQYF.

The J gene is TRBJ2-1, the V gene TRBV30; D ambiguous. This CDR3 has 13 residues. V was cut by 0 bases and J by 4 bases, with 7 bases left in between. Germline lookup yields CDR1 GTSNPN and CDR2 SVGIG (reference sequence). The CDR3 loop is CAWSVNRYNEQFF. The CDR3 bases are TGTGCCTGGAGTGTAAACAGATACAATGAGCAGTTCTTC.

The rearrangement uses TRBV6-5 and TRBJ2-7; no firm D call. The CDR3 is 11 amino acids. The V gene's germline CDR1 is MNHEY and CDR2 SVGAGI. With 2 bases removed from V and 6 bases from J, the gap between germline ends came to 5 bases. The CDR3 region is CASSYQFEQYF. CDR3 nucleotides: TGTGCCAGCAGTTACCAATTCGAGCAGTACTTC.

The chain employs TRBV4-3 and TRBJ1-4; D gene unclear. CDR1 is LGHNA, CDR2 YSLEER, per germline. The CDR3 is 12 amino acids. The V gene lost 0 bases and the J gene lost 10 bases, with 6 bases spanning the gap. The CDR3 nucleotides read TGCGCCAGCAGCCAAGAAGGCGGAAAACTGTTTTTT. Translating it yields CASSQEGGKLFF.

The CDR3 spells CASSHLQAADTQYF. Written as DNA, the CDR3 is TGCGCCAGCAGCCACCTACAGGCCGCAGATACGCAGTATTTT. V is TRBV4-3 and J is TRBJ2-3; the D gene is possibly TRBD1 (5 bases). Trimming removed 3 bases from V and 4 bases from J, with 11 bases in between. Germline V CDR1 and CDR2: LGHNA, YSLEER. The CDR3 contains 14 residues.

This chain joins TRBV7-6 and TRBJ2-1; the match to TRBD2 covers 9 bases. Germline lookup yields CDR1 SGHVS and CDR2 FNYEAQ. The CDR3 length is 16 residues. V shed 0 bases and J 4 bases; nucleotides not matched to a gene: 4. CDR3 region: CASSLAGTSKYNEQFF. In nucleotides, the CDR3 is TGTGCCAGCAGCTTAGCCGGGACTAGCAAATACAATGAGCAGTTCTTC. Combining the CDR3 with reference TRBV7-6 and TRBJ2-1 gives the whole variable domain GAGVSQSPRYKVTKRGQDVALRCDPISGHVSLYWYRQALGQGPEFLTYFNYEAQQDKSGLPNDRFSAERPEGSISTLTIQRTEQRDSAMYRCASSLAGTSKYNEQFFGPGTRLTVL.

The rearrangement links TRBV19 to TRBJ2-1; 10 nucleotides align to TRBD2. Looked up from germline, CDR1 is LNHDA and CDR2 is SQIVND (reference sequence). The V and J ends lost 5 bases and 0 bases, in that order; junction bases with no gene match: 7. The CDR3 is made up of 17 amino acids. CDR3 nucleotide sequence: TGTGCCAGTAGTTCCCTAGCGGGAGCGAGCTCCTACAATGAGCAGTTCTTC. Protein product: CASSSLAGASSYNEQFF.

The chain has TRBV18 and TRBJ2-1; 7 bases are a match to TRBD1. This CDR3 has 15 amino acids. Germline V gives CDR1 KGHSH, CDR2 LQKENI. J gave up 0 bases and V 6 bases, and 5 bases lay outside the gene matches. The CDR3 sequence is CASSQRDSSYNEQFF. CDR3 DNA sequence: TGTGCCAGCTCCCAACGGGACAGCTCCTACAATGAGCAGTTCTTC.

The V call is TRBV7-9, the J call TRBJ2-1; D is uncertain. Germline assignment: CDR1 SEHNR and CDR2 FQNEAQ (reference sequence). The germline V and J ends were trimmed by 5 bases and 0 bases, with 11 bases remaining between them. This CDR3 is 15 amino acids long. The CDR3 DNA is TGTGCCAGCAGCGACATAAGTGGCTCCTACAATGAGCAGTTCTTC. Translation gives CASSDISGSYNEQFF.

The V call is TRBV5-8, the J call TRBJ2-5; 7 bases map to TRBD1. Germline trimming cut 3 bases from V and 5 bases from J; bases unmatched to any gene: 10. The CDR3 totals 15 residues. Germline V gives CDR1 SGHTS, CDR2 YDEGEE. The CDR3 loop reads CASSSGQDPLETQYF. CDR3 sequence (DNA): TGTGCCAGCAGCTCCGGACAGGATCCTCTGGAGACCCAGTACTTC.

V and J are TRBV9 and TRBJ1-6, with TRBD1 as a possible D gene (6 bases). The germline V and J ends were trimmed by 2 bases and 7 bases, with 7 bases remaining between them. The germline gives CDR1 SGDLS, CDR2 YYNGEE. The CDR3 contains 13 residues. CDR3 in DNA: TGTGCCAGCAGCGTTAGGGGGAATTCACCCCTCCACTTT. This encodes CASSVRGNSPLHF.

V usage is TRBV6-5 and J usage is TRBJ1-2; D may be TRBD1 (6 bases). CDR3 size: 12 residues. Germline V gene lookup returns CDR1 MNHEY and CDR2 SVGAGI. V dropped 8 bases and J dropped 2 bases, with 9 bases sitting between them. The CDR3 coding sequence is TGTGCCAGCCGTACAGGGAACTATGGCTACACCTTC. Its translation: CASRTGNYGYTF.

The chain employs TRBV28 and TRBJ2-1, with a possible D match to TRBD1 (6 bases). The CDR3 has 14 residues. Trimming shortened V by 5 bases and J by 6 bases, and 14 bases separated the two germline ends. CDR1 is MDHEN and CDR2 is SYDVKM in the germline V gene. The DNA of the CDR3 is TGTGCCAGCAGTCCACAGGGATCCGCCAATGAGCAGTTCTTC. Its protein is CASSPQGSANEQFF.

CDR3 amino acids: CSVLTSGGSDTQYF. In DNA form, the CDR3 reads TGCAGCGTTTTAACTAGCGGGGGGTCAGATACGCAGTATTTT. V and J are TRBV29-1 and TRBJ2-3; 12 nucleotides line up with TRBD2. In germline, CDR1 is SQVTM, CDR2 ANQGSEA. The trim removed 5 bases at V and 4 bases at J, leaving 4 bases unmatched. The CDR3 runs 14 residues.

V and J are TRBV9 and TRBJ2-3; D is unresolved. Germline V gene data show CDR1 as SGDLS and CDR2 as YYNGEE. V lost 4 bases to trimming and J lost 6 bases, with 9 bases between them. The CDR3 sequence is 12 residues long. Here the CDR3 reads CASSPGADTQYF. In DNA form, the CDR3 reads TGTGCCAGCAGCCCGGGTGCCGATACGCAGTATTTT.

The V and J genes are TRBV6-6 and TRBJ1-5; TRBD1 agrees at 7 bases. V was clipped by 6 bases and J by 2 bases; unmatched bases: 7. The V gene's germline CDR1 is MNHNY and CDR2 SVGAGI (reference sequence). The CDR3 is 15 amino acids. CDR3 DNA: TGTGCCAGCAGGATGACAGGGCAGGGCAATCAGCCCCAGCATTTT. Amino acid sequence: CASRMTGQGNQPQHF.

CDR3 bases: TGTGCCAGCAGCCGTAACCAGGGTGGCACTGAAGCTTTCTTT. Protein sequence: CASSRNQGGTEAFF. This rearrangement joins TRBV4-2 to TRBJ1-1; TRBD1 might be the D (5 bases). The V end lost 4 bases, the J end lost 4 bases, and 13 bases lay between the germline ends. Germline assignment: CDR1 LGHNA and CDR2 YNFKEQ. This CDR3 contains 14 residues.

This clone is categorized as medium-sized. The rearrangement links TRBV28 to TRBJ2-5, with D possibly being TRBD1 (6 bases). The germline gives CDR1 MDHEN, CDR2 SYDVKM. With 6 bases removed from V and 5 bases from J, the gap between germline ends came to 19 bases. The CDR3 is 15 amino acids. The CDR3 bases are TGTGCCAGCAGCCCTGGTGGGGGCGAGGTGGAGACCCAGTACTTC. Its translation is CASSPGGGEVETQYF.

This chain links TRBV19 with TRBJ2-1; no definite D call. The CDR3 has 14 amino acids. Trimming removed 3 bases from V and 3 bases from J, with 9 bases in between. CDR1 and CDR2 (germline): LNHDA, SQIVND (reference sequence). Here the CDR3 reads CASSMGSNYNEQFF. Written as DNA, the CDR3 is TGTGCCAGTAGTATGGGCAGTAACTACAATGAGCAGTTCTTC.

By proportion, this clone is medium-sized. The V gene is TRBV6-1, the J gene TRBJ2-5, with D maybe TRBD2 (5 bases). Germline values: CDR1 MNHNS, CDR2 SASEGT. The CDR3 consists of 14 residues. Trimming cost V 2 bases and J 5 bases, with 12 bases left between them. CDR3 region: CASSENREWETQYF. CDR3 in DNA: TGTGCCAGCAGTGAAAATCGGGAATGGGAGACCCAGTACTTC.

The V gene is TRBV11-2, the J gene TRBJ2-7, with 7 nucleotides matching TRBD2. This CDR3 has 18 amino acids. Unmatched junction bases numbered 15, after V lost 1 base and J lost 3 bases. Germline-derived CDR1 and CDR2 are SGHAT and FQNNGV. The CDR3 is CASSLVELSVAGIYEQYF. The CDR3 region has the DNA TGTGCCAGCAGCTTAGTAGAGCTGTCAGTAGCGGGTATCTACGAGCAGTACTTC.

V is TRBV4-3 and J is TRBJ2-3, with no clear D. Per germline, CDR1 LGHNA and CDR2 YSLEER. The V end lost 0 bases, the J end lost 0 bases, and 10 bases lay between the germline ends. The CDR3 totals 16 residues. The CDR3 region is CASSQESRSSTDTQYF. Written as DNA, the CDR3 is TGCGCCAGCAGCCAAGAAAGCAGGTCAAGCACAGATACGCAGTATTTT.

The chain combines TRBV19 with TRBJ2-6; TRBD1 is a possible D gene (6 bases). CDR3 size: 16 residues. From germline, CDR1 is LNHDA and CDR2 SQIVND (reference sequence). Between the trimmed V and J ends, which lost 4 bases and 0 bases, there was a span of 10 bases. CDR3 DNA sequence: TGTGCCAGTAGTAAGACAGGTCTCTCTGGGGCCAACGTCCTGACTTTC. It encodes CASSKTGLSGANVLTF. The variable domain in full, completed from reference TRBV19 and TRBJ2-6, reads DGGITQSPKYLFRKEGQNVTLSCEQNLNHDAMYWYRQDPGQGLRLIYYSQIVNDFQKGDIAEGYSVSREKKESFPLTVTSAQKNPTAFYLCASSKTGLSGANVLTFGAGSRLTVL.

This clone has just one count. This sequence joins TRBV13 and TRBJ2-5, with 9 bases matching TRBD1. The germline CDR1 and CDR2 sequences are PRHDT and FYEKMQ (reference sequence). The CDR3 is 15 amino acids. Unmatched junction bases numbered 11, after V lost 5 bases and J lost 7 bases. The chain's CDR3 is CASSPTGQGSVTQYF. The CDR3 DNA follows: TGTGCCAGCAGCCCGACCGGACAGGGGTCGGTGACCCAGTACTTC.

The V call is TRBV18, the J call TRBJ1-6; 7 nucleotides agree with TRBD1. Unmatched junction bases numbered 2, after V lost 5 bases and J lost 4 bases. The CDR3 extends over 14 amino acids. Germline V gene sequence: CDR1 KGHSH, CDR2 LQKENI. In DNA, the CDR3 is TGTGCCAGCTCAACGACAGGGTATAATTCACCCCTCCACTTT. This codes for CASSTTGYNSPLHF.

The CDR3 protein is CAIRRGSTDTQYF. The CDR3 DNA sequence: TGTGCCATCAGAAGAGGCAGCACAGATACGCAGTATTTT. This chain connects TRBV10-3 to TRBJ2-3, with unresolved D. Deletions cut 6 bases from V and 0 bases from J, with 7 bases between. CDR3 length equals 13 residues. The germline gives CDR1 ENHRY, CDR2 SYGVKD.

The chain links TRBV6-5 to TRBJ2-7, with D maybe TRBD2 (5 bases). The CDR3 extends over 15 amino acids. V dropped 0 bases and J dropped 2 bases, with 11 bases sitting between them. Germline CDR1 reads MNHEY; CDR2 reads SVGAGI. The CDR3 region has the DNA TGTGCCAGCAGTTACTCGAGGACGGGGACCTACGAGCAGTACTTC. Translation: CASSYSRTGTYEQYF.

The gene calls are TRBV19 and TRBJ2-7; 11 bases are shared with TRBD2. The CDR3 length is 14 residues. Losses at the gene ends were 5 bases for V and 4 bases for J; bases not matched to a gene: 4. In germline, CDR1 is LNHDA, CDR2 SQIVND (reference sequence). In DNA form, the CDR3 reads TGTGCCAGTAGTTCGACTAGCGGGATTTACGAGCAGTACTTC. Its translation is CASSSTSGIYEQYF.